The 14 T cell receptor beta chains below come from one sample, sequenced in a study of cytomegalovirus exposure and HLA in healthy donors. The PCR employed 60 Vbeta primers together with 13 Jbeta primers. The protocol was immunoSEQ multiplex PCR, while the TCRdb copy is restricted to in-frame clones and leaves out a portion. The data hold roughly 110,000 clones, with over 70% observed a single time. Sample: PBMCs. Every receptor here comes from a female donor in good health and CMV-seronegative.

This clone is a singleton in its sample. The chain is built from TRBV2 and TRBJ1-3; a possible D gene is TRBD1 (6 bases). The CDR3 is 14 amino acids. Trimming shortened V by 10 bases and J by 3 bases, and 16 bases separated the two germline ends. CDR1 and CDR2 (germline): SNHLY, FYNNEI. The chain's CDR3 is CATGRGAGGNTIYF. CDR3 coding DNA: TGTGCCACCGGGAGGGGGGCAGGTGGAAACACCATATATTTT.

This clone turned up a few times. This chain connects TRBV6-6 to TRBJ1-5; 10 bases align to TRBD1. CDR1 MNHNY and CDR2 SVGAGI come from the germline V gene (reference sequence). V lost 6 bases to trimming and J lost 2 bases; unmatched junction nucleotides: 4. The CDR3 covers 15 residues. The CDR3 bases are TGTGCCAGCAGGGGGACAGGGGACGGCAATCAGCCCCAGCATTTT. It is translated as CASRGTGDGNQPQHF.

V gene TRBV7-2 combines with J gene TRBJ2-7; D not certain. With 2 bases removed from V and 6 bases from J, the gap between germline ends came to 14 bases. The CDR3 loop spans 14 amino acids. From germline, CDR1 is SGHTA and CDR2 FQGNSA. The CDR3: CASSLLAVPGEQYF. The CDR3 bases are TGTGCCAGCAGCTTATTGGCAGTCCCGGGCGAGCAGTACTTC.

The chain links TRBV5-1 to TRBJ2-1; 7 bases agree with TRBD2. Germline trimming cut 4 bases from V and 4 bases from J; bases unmatched to any gene: 14. CDR1 and CDR2 from the germline V gene are SGHRS and YFSETQ. The CDR3 sequence is 17 residues long. The CDR3 DNA reads TGCGCCAGCAGCCATAGCCGTATTAGCGGGTTGTACAATGAGCAGTTCTTC. Its translation: CASSHSRISGLYNEQFF.

This clone was seen only once. V is TRBV25-1 and J is TRBJ2-5, with a weak D call TRBD2 (5 bases). Germline lookup yields CDR1 MGHDK and CDR2 SYGVNS. Trimming pared 4 bases from V and 7 bases from J, leaving 7 bases between. The CDR3 totals 11 residues. For the CDR3, the DNA is TGTGCCAGCAGTGGTGGAGGGACCCAGTACTTC. Translating it yields CASSGGGTQYF.

The chain couples TRBV30 to TRBJ2-1, with 11 nucleotides matching TRBD1. The CDR3 covers 16 residues. CDR1 and CDR2 (germline): GTSNPN, SVGIG (reference sequence). The ends lost 3 bases at V and 7 bases at J; junction bases unmatched: 11. CDR3 in DNA: TGTGCCTGGAGCCGACTTGGACAGGGGGCGTTGAATGAGCAGTTCTTC. This translates into CAWSRLGQGALNEQFF.

As DNA, the CDR3 is TGTGCCTGGTCTTCCGACAGGGTTTACGAGCAGTACTTC. The encoded protein is CAWSSDRVYEQYF. V usage is TRBV30 and J usage is TRBJ2-7, with TRBD1 matching over 7 bases. V trimming: 5 bases; J trimming: 4 bases; junction bases outside the gene matches: 8. The CDR3 covers 13 residues. Looked up from germline, CDR1 is GTSNPN and CDR2 is SVGIG (reference sequence).

In nucleotides, the CDR3 is TGTGCCAGCAGTTCGCTAGCTCGAGAGCAGTACTTC. Amino acids: CASSSLAREQYF. The rearrangement uses TRBV11-2 and TRBJ2-7, with D perhaps TRBD2 (5 bases). Per germline, CDR1 SGHAT and CDR2 FQNNGV. The CDR3 is 12 residues long. The ends were cut back, 6 bases at V and 7 bases at J, with 13 bases in the middle.

The rearrangement links TRBV29-1 to TRBJ2-1; 11 bases fit TRBD1. With V trimmed by 6 bases and J by 5 bases, 6 bases remained unmatched. CDR1 is SQVTM and CDR2 is ANQGSEA in the germline V gene. The CDR3 runs to 14 residues. CDR3 protein: CSVQGQGVDNEQFF. The CDR3, as DNA: TGCAGCGTGCAGGGACAGGGGGTAGACAATGAGCAGTTCTTC.

The rearrangement links TRBV18 to TRBJ2-5, with TRBD2 matching over 10 bases. The V gene end was trimmed by 3 bases and the J gene end by 5 bases; junction bases not matched to a gene: 6. The CDR3 length is 15 residues. Germline V gene sequence: CDR1 KGHSH, CDR2 LQKENI. For the CDR3, the DNA is TGTGCCAGCTCACCTCGACTAGCGGGTGTTGAGACCCAGTACTTC. It yields the protein CASSPRLAGVETQYF.

The J gene is TRBJ1-6, the V gene TRBV7-9; D gene ambiguous. CDR3 size: 15 residues. Germline assignment: CDR1 SEHNR and CDR2 FQNEAQ (reference sequence). Trimming stripped 0 bases from V and 8 bases from J, with 11 bases between. The CDR3 bases are TGTGCCAGCAGCTTAGCGCGGATTGCCCATTCACCCCTCCACTTT. Translation: CASSLARIAHSPLHF.

This chain links TRBV11-2 with TRBJ1-2; TRBD1 agrees at 7 bases. Germline CDR1 is SGHAT and CDR2 is FQNNGV. With 5 bases clipped from V and 8 bases from J, the junction kept 5 bases outside the gene matches. The CDR3 extends over 12 amino acids. The CDR3 region has the DNA TGTGCCAGCAGCATAAACAGGGGCGGCTACACCTTC. This gives the protein CASSINRGGYTF.

V and J are TRBV7-2 and TRBJ1-2, with D hard to call. This CDR3 has 13 amino acids. The germline V and J ends were trimmed by 7 bases and 0 bases, with 9 bases remaining between them. Per the germline V gene, CDR1 is SGHTA and CDR2 is FQGNSA. The DNA for the CDR3 is TGTGCCAGCACCTCTACAGCTAACTATGGCTACACCTTC. Its translation is CASTSTANYGYTF.

The chain joins TRBV4-3 to TRBJ2-3; 7 nucleotides line up with TRBD1. The CDR3 spans 16 residues. Trimming cost V 0 bases and J 2 bases; bases outside gene matches: 5. The germline gives CDR1 LGHNA, CDR2 YSLEER. The CDR3 region is CASSQDLRGNTDTQYF. The CDR3 coding sequence is TGCGCCAGCAGCCAAGATCTCAGGGGGAACACAGATACGCAGTATTTT.